The 32 T cell receptor beta chains below all came from one sample that was sequenced in a study of shared T cell receptors in the human thymus. Some clones are missing from TCRdb's copy, which holds only in-frame ones; the method was immunoSEQ multiplex PCR. The sample includes approximately 760,000 clones, 80% to 90% seen only once; the top ten take around 0.0099%. The same sample was also studied in work on human thymus T cells.

The specimen sequenced was thymocytes. The receptors were gathered from a girl less than two years old with a congenital heart defect.

The chain has TRBV5-1 and TRBJ1-1; D might be TRBD1 (6 bases). Germline V gene data show CDR1 as SGHRS and CDR2 as YFSETQ. CDR3 size: 15 residues. The ends were cut back, 2 bases at V and 0 bases at J, with 11 bases in the middle. The CDR3 nucleotides read TGCGCCAGCAGCTTTGACAGGAGGATGAACACTGAAGCTTTCTTT. Encoded protein: CASSFDRRMNTEAFF.

The chain couples TRBV9 to TRBJ1-2, with TRBD1 matching 8 bases. V shed 0 bases and J 2 bases; nucleotides not matched to a gene: 3. Germline CDR1 SGDLS, CDR2 YYNGEE. The CDR3 extends over 15 amino acids. Written as DNA, the CDR3 is TGTGCCAGCAGCGTAGCGACAGGGGCCAACTATGGCTACACCTTC. Translated, it gives CASSVATGANYGYTF.

The chain employs TRBV6-4 and TRBJ2-3, with D perhaps TRBD2 (7 bases). Trimming removed 6 bases at V and 5 bases at J, with 15 bases between. The CDR3 is made up of 14 amino acids. The germline V gene encodes CDR1 MRHNA and CDR2 SNTAGT. The CDR3 sequence: CASSRRGGEDTQYF. CDR3 nucleotide sequence: TGTGCCAGCAGCCGAAGGGGGGGGGAAGATACGCAGTATTTT.

The rearrangement joins TRBV19 to TRBJ1-2; D not resolved. The ends were cut back, 7 bases at V and 4 bases at J, with 19 bases in the middle. There are 15 residues in the CDR3. The germline CDR1 and CDR2 sequences are LNHDA and SQIVND (reference sequence). CDR3 DNA: TGTGCCAGTACCGGAACTCATGTTTCGGGCTATGGCTACACCTTC. Translated: CASTGTHVSGYGYTF. Using reference TRBV19 and TRBJ1-2 for the parts outside the CDR3, the full variable domain is DGGITQSPKYLFRKEGQNVTLSCEQNLNHDAMYWYRQDPGQGLRLIYYSQIVNDFQKGDIAEGYSVSREKKESFPLTVTSAQKNPTAFYLCASTGTHVSGYGYTFGSGTRLTVV.

This chain's CDR3 is CASSVRGETQYF. The DNA of the CDR3 is TGTGCCAGCAGCGTACGCGGAGAGACCCAGTACTTC. This chain uses TRBV9 with TRBJ2-5; D is undetermined. The CDR3 has 12 amino acids. Trimming took 1 base from V and 4 from J, leaving 5 bases between them. Germline CDR1 is SGDLS and CDR2 is YYNGEE.

J is TRBJ2-3 and V is TRBV5-1; 9 positions match TRBD2. Per the germline V gene, CDR1 is SGHRS and CDR2 is YFSETQ. V lost 2 bases and J lost 1; bases outside the gene matches: 8. The CDR3 loop spans 17 amino acids. The CDR3 region has the DNA TGCGCCAGCAGCTTACCAGCGGGGGGATCTTGCACAGATACGCAGTATTTT. This encodes CASSLPAGGSCTDTQYF.

This rearrangement joins TRBV30 to TRBJ1-2; D is perhaps TRBD1 (6 bases). Germline assignment: CDR1 GTSNPN and CDR2 SVGIG (reference sequence). The V gene lost 4 bases and the J gene lost 8 bases, with 20 bases spanning the gap. The CDR3 totals 14 residues. The CDR3: CAWTPTGRGGGYTF. CDR3 sequence (DNA): TGTGCCTGGACCCCAACGGGCAGGGGCGGGGGCTACACCTTC. Full variable domain (rest looked up from reference TRBV30 and TRBJ1-2): SQTIHQWPATLVQPVGSPLSLECTVEGTSNPNLYWYRQAAGRGLQLLFYSVGIGQISSEVPQNLSASRPQDRQFILSSKKLLLSDSGFYLCAWTPTGRGGGYTFGSGTRLTVV.

The chain has TRBV2 and TRBJ1-1, with D maybe TRBD1 (5 bases). The V gene lost 2 bases and the J gene lost 1 base, with 23 bases spanning the gap. The CDR3 extends over 19 amino acids. In germline, CDR1 is SNHLY, CDR2 FYNNEI. CDR3 sequence reads: CASSETQWGEGHRNTEAFF. For the CDR3, the DNA is TGTGCCAGCAGTGAAACCCAGTGGGGGGAAGGGCATAGGAACACTGAAGCTTTCTTT.

V and J are TRBV7-1 and TRBJ2-1; 9 bases match TRBD2. TRBV7-1 is placed among ORFs of uncertain function. Trimming removed 2 bases from V and 3 bases from J; junction bases left unmatched: 29. This CDR3 region has 24 residues. Written as DNA, the CDR3 is TGTGCCAGCAGCTCACACGGTGGGACTAGCTTACCGTGGCGCTCTTGGGCCCGCTACAATGAGCAGTTCTTC. It codes for CASSSHGGTSLPWRSWARYNEQFF.

This chain connects TRBV6-1 to TRBJ1-1, with D uncertain. Germline values: CDR1 MNHNS, CDR2 SASEGT. This CDR3 has 15 amino acids. Trimming took 1 base from V and 0 from J, leaving 9 bases between them. The CDR3 spells CASSEERLMNTEAFF. CDR3 coding DNA: TGTGCCAGCAGTGAAGAAAGACTCATGAACACTGAAGCTTTCTTT.

The chain has TRBV6-4 and TRBJ1-6; 7 bases line up with TRBD1. With 4 bases clipped from V and 9 bases from J, the junction kept 3 bases outside the gene matches. Germline CDR1 is MRHNA and CDR2 is SNTAGT. CDR3 length equals 13 residues. The CDR3 DNA sequence: TGTGCCAGCAGTGTAGGGGACAGTTCACCCCTCCACTTT. Amino acids: CASSVGDSSPLHF.

The chain has TRBV9 and TRBJ1-2; possible D gene TRBD1, 5 bases. This CDR3 is 14 amino acids long. Trimming took 0 bases from V and 4 from J, leaving 10 bases between them. Germline V gives CDR1 SGDLS, CDR2 YYNGEE. CDR3 nucleotide sequence: TGTGCCAGCAGCGTAGGGAGGGGCGTCTATGGCTACACCTTC. This sequence encodes CASSVGRGVYGYTF. Using reference TRBV9 and TRBJ1-2 for the parts outside the CDR3, the full variable domain is DSGVTQTPKHLITATGQRVTLRCSPRSGDLSVYWYQQSLDQGLQFLIQYYNGEERAKGNILERFSAQQFPDLHSELNLSSLELGDSALYFCASSVGRGVYGYTFGSGTRLTVV.

As for this clone: The sample carries other DNA sequences with the same CDR3. This sequence joins TRBV7-8 and TRBJ1-1; TRBD1 is a possible D gene (5 bases). CDR3 length: 15 amino acids. V was shortened by 1 base and J by 0 bases, with 9 bases between the two germline ends. The germline V gene encodes CDR1 SGHVS and CDR2 FQNEAQ. The CDR3 sequence is CASSLGGGMNTEAFF. The DNA of the CDR3 is TGTGCCAGCAGCTTAGGGGGGGGGATGAACACTGAAGCTTTCTTT.

The V and J genes are TRBV6-5 and TRBJ1-2, with D perhaps TRBD1 (5 bases). Trimming took 5 bases from V and 1 from J, leaving 11 bases between them. The CDR3 extends over 14 amino acids. CDR1 MNHEY and CDR2 SVGAGI come from the germline V gene. CDR3 sequence reads: CASSGGARNYGYTF. The DNA for the CDR3 is TGTGCCAGCAGTGGAGGGGCCCGTAACTATGGCTACACCTTC.

V gene TRBV18 combines with J gene TRBJ1-3, with D tentatively TRBD1 (6 bases). Germline-derived CDR1 and CDR2 are KGHSH and LQKENI. CDR3 length equals 16 residues. The germline V and J ends were trimmed by 5 bases and 3 bases, with 17 bases remaining between them. The CDR3 is CASSSTTGLGGNTIYF. The CDR3 DNA follows: TGTGCCAGCTCATCAACTACAGGGTTAGGTGGAAACACCATATATTTT.

V usage is TRBV14 and J usage is TRBJ2-3; 12 bases map to TRBD2. The CDR3 runs 18 residues. The germline gives CDR1 SGHDN, CDR2 FVKESK. With 6 bases clipped from V and 0 bases from J, the junction kept 10 bases outside the gene matches. CDR3 sequence: CASSPRLAGEQSTDTQYF. In DNA, the CDR3 is TGTGCCAGCAGTCCCAGACTAGCGGGGGAACAGAGCACAGATACGCAGTATTTT.

The chain carries TRBV10-3 and TRBJ1-4, with 7 bases lining up with TRBD1. The CDR3 length is 23 residues. CDR1 is ENHRY, CDR2 SYGVKD, per germline. Trimming took 5 bases from V and 2 from J; bases not matched to a gene: 29. The CDR3: CAISPSSPKRRDSDLRTNEKLFF. In nucleotides, the CDR3 is TGTGCCATCAGTCCCTCGTCCCCGAAACGCCGGGACAGCGATTTACGGACTAATGAAAAACTGTTTTTT.

This chain links TRBV10-3 with TRBJ1-1; D gene ambiguous. V gave up 2 bases and J gave up 1 base, with 11 bases separating them. The CDR3 runs to 15 residues. From germline, CDR1 is ENHRY and CDR2 SYGVKD. DNA for the CDR3: TGTGCCATCAGTGAGACCCAACAAAGGAACACTGAAGCTTTCTTT. This encodes CAISETQQRNTEAFF.

J is TRBJ1-4 and V is TRBV5-5, with D possibly matching TRBD1 (5 bases). V was trimmed by 4 bases and J by 6 bases, leaving 13 bases between them. Germline V gene data show CDR1 as SGHKS and CDR2 as YYEKEE (reference sequence). The CDR3 has 14 amino acids. As DNA, the CDR3 is TGTGCCAGCAGCCACGACAGAGACCATGAAAAACTGTTTTTT. It translates to CASSHDRDHEKLFF.

The rearrangement uses TRBV4-1 and TRBJ2-7; D is ambiguous. The germline CDR1 and CDR2 sequences are MGHRA and YSYEKL. This CDR3 has 14 amino acids. V was clipped by 1 base and J by 2 bases, with 9 bases between them. The CDR3 reads CASSQALSPYEQYF. In DNA, the CDR3 is TGCGCCAGCAGCCAAGCCCTCTCCCCCTACGAGCAGTACTTC.

The chain combines TRBV20-1 with TRBJ1-5; weak D call: TRBD1 (5 bases). CDR1 is DFQATT, CDR2 SNEGSKA, per germline (reference sequence). The CDR3 is made up of 11 amino acids. V lost 5 bases and J lost 6, with 8 bases in between. The CDR3 nucleotides read TGCAGTGCTGGGACTGGTCAGCCCCAGCATTTT. It is translated as CSAGTGQPQHF.

The V and J genes are TRBV4-3 and TRBJ2-3, with TRBD1 as a possible D gene (6 bases). There are 19 residues in the CDR3. Per the germline V gene, CDR1 is LGHNA and CDR2 is YSLEER. V shed 1 base and J shed 0 bases, with 20 bases lying between them. In nucleotides, the CDR3 is TGCGCCAGCAGCCAAGCGTTCTCCAAGACAGGCAGTAGCACAGATACGCAGTATTTT. Its protein product is CASSQAFSKTGSSTDTQYF.

The gene calls are TRBV5-4 and TRBJ2-7, with 10 bases that match TRBD2. The CDR3 runs 15 residues. Germline V gene data show CDR1 as SGHNT and CDR2 as YYREEE (reference sequence). The trim removed 2 bases at V and 3 bases at J, leaving 5 bases unmatched. The CDR3 DNA follows: TGTGCCAGCAGCTTAACTGGACTAGCGGTCTACGAGCAGTACTTC. This sequence encodes CASSLTGLAVYEQYF.

As DNA, the CDR3 is TGCGCCAGCAGTCCTCTCGAGCCGAGACAGGGGAACACCGGGGAGCTGTTTTTT. The encoded protein is CASSPLEPRQGNTGELFF. The chain carries TRBV10-1 and TRBJ2-2, with 7 bases lining up with TRBD1. J was trimmed by 1 base and V by 5 bases; bases with no gene match: 13. The CDR3 has 18 amino acids. Per the germline V gene, CDR1 is WNHNN and CDR2 is SYGVQD (reference sequence).

This chain uses TRBV5-4 with TRBJ2-3, with 15 nucleotides matching TRBD2. After removal of 4 bases from V and 3 bases from J, the junction contained 3 bases not matched to a gene. The CDR3 runs to 16 residues. Germline V gene data show CDR1 as SGHNT and CDR2 as YYREEE (reference sequence). CDR3 sequence (DNA): TGTGCCAGCAGCGTTGGGACTAGCGGGGGGACAGATACGCAGTATTTT. It is translated as CASSVGTSGGTDTQYF.

The chain couples TRBV7-6 to TRBJ2-7; maybe TRBD2 (5 bases). V was cut by 5 bases and J by 4 bases, with 15 bases left in between. The CDR3 runs to 14 residues. Germline V gives CDR1 SGHVS, CDR2 FNYEAQ. In DNA, the CDR3 is TGTGCCAGCAGCCGCGAGGAGGAAGGGTACGAGCAGTACTTC. Translation: CASSREEEGYEQYF.

This chain joins TRBV29-1 and TRBJ1-2; TRBD1 might be the D (6 bases). The V end was cut by 6 bases, the J end by 0 bases, with 11 bases between. The V gene's germline CDR1 is SQVTM and CDR2 ANQGSEA. The CDR3 is 13 residues long. DNA for the CDR3: TGCAGCGTGCGACACAGGGCTAACTATGGCTACACCTTC. Amino acid sequence: CSVRHRANYGYTF.

J is TRBJ2-7 and V is TRBV15, with 7 bases matching TRBD1. The CDR3 loop spans 16 amino acids. V shed 5 bases, J shed 0 bases, and the junction held 10 bases outside the gene matches. The V gene's germline CDR1 is LNHNV and CDR2 YYDKDF (reference sequence). The CDR3 reads CATSGHLDRTSYEQYF. DNA of the CDR3: TGTGCCACCAGCGGTCATTTGGACAGGACCTCCTACGAGCAGTACTTC.

J is TRBJ2-5 and V is TRBV28; 7 bases line up with TRBD1. The length of the CDR3 is 15 residues. Trimming cost V 10 bases and J 5 bases; bases outside gene matches: 16. Per the germline V gene, CDR1 is MDHEN and CDR2 is SYDVKM. CDR3 sequence reads: CATGQEAGIGETQYF. The CDR3 DNA sequence: TGTGCCACCGGACAGGAGGCGGGCATTGGGGAGACCCAGTACTTC.

This clone was detected only once. The chain employs TRBV27 and TRBJ1-6; D is uncertain. The CDR3 loop spans 19 amino acids. Germline V gives CDR1 MNHEY, CDR2 SMNVEV (reference sequence). The germline V and J ends were trimmed by 5 bases and 3 bases, with 23 bases remaining between them. CDR3 protein: CASSPRFGEYPSYNSPLHF. CDR3 bases: TGTGCCAGCAGTCCCCGTTTTGGGGAGTACCCTAGCTATAATTCACCCCTCCACTTT.

V usage is TRBV10-3 and J usage is TRBJ1-3; D is unclear. The V and J ends lost 8 bases and 0 bases respectively, with 14 bases between them. The CDR3 length is 15 residues. Germline CDR1 is ENHRY and CDR2 is SYGVKD. Here the CDR3 reads CAIGEGSPSGNTIYF. In DNA form, the CDR3 reads TGTGCCATCGGCGAGGGATCTCCCTCTGGAAACACCATATATTTT.

The CDR3 nucleotides are TGTGCCAGCAGCCTAGATCGGACAGGGGTATTATTAGCCTCTGGAAACACCATATATTTT. It translates to CASSLDRTGVLLASGNTIYF. The chain employs TRBV28 and TRBJ1-3, with 9 positions matching TRBD1. The CDR3 loop spans 20 amino acids. V gave up 6 bases and J gave up 0 bases; unmatched junction bases: 18. Germline loops: CDR1 MDHEN, CDR2 SYDVKM.